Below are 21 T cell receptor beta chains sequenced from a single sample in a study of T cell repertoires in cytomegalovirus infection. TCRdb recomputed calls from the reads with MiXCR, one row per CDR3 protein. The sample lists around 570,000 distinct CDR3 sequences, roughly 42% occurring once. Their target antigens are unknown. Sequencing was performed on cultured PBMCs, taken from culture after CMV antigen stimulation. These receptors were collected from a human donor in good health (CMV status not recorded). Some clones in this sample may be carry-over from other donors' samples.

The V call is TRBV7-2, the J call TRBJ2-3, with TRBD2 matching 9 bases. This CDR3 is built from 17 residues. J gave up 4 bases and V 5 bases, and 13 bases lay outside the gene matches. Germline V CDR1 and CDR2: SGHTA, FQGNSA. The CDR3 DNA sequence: TGTGCCAGCAGCCCAGTGGGCGGGGGGGCCGGGGCAGATACGCAGTATTTT. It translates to CASSPVGGGAGADTQYF.

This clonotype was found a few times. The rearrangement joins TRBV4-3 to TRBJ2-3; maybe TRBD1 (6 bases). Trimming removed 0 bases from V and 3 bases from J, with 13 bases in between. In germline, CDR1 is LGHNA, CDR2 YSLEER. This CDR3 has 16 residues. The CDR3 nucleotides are TGCGCCAGCAGCCAAGATTGGGGGCGTGGGACAGATACGCAGTATTTT. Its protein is CASSQDWGRGTDTQYF.

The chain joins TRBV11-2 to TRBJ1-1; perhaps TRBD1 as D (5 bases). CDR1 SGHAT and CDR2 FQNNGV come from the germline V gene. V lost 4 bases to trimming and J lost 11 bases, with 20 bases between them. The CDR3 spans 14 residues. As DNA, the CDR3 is TGTGCCAGCAGCTCAGCCGACTTCGGGGGAACGGCTTTCTTT. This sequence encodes CASSSADFGGTAFF.

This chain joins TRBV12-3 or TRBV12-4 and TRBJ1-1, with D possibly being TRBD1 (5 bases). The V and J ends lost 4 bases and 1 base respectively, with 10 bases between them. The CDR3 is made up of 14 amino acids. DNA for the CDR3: TGTGCCAGCAGTTCCCCGACAGAGAACACTGAAGCTTTCTTT. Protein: CASSSPTENTEAFF.

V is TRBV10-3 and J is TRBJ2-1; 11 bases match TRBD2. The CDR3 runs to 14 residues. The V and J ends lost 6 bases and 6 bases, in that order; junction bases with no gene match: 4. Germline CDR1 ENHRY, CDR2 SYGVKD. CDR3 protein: CAISSTSGINEQFF. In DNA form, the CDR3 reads TGTGCCATCAGCTCGACTAGCGGGATCAATGAGCAGTTCTTC.

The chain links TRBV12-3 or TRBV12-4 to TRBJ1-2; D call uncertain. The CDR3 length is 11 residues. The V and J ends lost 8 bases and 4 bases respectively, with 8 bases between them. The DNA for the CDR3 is TGTGCCAGCTCCCAGACCTATGGCTACACCTTC. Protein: CASSQTYGYTF.

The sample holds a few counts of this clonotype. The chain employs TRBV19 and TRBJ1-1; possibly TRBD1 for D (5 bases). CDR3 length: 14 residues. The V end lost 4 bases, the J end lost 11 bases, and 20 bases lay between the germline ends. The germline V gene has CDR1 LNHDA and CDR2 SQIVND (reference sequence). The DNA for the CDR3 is TGTGCCAGTAGTAGTATGGGAGGACACAGTGCGGCTTTCTTT. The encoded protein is CASSSMGGHSAAFF.

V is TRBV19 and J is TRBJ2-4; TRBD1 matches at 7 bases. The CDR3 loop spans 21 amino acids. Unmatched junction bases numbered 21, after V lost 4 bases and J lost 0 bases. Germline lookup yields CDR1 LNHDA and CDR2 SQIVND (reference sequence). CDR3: CASSSQTGQWAALLAKNIQYF. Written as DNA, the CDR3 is TGTGCCAGTAGTAGCCAGACGGGACAGTGGGCAGCCCTCCTAGCCAAAAACATTCAGTACTTC.

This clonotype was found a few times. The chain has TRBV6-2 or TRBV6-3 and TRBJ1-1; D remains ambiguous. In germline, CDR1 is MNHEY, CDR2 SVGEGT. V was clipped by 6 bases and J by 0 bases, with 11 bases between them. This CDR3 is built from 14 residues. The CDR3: CASSPLWVNTEAFF. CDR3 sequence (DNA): TGTGCCAGCAGCCCCCTTTGGGTGAACACTGAAGCTTTCTTT.

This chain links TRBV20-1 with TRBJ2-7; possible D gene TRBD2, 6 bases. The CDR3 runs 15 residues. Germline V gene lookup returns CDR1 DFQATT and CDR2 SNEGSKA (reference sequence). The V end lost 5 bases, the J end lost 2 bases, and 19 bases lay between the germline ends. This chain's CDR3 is CSAFAFPGVTYEQYF. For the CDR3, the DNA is TGCAGTGCTTTCGCCTTCCCGGGGGTGACCTACGAGCAGTACTTC.

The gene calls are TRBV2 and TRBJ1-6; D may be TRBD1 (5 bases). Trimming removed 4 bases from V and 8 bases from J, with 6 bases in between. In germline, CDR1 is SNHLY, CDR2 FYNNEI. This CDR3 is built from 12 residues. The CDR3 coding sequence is TGTGCCAGCAGTGTGGGGGATTCACCCCTCCACTTT. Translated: CASSVGDSPLHF.

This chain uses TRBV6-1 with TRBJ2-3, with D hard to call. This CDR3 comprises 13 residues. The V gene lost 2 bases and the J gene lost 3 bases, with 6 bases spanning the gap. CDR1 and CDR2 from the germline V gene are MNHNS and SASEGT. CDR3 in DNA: TGTGCCAGCAGTGAATGGCGAACAGATACGCAGTATTTT. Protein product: CASSEWRTDTQYF.

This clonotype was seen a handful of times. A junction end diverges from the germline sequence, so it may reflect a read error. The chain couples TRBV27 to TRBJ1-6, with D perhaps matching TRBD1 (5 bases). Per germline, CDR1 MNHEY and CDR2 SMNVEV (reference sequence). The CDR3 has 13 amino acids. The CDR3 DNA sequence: TGCGACGGGGGTCCAGGCGGTAATTCACCCCTCCACTTT. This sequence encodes CDGGPGGNSPLHF.

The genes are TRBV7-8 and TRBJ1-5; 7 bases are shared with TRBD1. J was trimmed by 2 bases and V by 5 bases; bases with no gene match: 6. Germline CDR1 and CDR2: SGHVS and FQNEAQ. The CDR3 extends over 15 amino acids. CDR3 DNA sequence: TGTGCCAGCAGCCAAGACAGGGTGGGCAATCAGCCCCAGCATTTT. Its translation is CASSQDRVGNQPQHF.

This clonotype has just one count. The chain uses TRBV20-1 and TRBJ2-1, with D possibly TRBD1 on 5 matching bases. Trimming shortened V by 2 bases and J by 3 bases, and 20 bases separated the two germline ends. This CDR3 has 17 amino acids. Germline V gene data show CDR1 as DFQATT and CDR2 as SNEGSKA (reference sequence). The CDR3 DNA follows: TGCAGTGCTAGACTGCTACAGGCGTCTACGATCTACAATGAGCAGTTCTTC. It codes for CSARLLQASTIYNEQFF.

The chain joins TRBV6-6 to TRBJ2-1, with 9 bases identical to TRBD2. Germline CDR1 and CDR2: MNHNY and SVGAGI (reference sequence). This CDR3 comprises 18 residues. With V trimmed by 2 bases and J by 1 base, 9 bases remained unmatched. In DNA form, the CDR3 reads TGTGCCAGCAGTTACGGGTCTAGCGGGACAATATCCTACAATGAGCAGTTCTTC. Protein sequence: CASSYGSSGTISYNEQFF.

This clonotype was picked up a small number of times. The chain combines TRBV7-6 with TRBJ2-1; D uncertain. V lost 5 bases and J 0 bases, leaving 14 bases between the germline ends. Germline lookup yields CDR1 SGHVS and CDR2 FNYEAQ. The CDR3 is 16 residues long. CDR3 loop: CASSPNIRSSYNEQFF. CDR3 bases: TGTGCCAGCAGCCCCAACATCCGGAGCTCCTACAATGAGCAGTTCTTC.

The CDR3 DNA follows: TGTGCCAGCAGCGCTAGCGGAGGGGATGAGCAGTTCTTC. Protein sequence: CASSASGGDEQFF. The chain couples TRBV6-4 to TRBJ2-1, with 7 bases matching TRBD2. The CDR3 is 13 residues long. Germline CDR1 and CDR2: MRHNA and SNTAGT. J was trimmed by 8 bases and V by 6 bases; bases with no gene match: 7.

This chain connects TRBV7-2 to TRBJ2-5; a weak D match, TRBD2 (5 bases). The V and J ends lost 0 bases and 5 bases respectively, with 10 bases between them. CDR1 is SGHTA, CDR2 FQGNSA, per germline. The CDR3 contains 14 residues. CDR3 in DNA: TGTGCCAGCAGCTTAGCGGGGTGGAGGGAGACCCAGTACTTC. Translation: CASSLAGWRETQYF.

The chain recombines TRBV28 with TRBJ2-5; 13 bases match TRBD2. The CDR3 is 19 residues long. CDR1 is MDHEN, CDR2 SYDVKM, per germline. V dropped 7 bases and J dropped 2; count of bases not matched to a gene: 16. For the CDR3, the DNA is TGTGCCAGCAAAAACCTTGGACTAGCGGGGGTTAAAGGGCAAGAGACCCAGTACTTC. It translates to CASKNLGLAGVKGQETQYF.

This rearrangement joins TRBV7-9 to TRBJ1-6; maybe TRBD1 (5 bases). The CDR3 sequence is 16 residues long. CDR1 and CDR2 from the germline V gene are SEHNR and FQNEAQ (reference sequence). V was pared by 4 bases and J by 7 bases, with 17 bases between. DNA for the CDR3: TGTGCCAGCAGCTCCCACGGGGGAACCTCAAATTCACCCCTCCACTTT. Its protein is CASSSHGGTSNSPLHF.